The 29 T cell receptor beta chains in this list originate from one sample, sequenced in a study of T cell repertoires in cytomegalovirus infection. TCRdb used MiXCR to reprocess the reads, holding one entry per CDR3 protein. The sample lists about 900,000 distinct CDR3 sequences, 30% to 40% occurring once. For these TCRs, the target antigens are not known. Sample: cultured CD8+ T cells from PBMCs, taken from culture after CMV antigen stimulation. These receptors all come from a human donor in good health (CMV status not recorded). Some clones in this sample may be carry-over from other donors' samples.

The chain links TRBV18 to TRBJ1-1; D gene ambiguous. Germline loops: CDR1 KGHSH, CDR2 LQKENI. The V and J ends lost 0 bases and 4 bases respectively, with 9 bases between them. CDR3 length equals 14 residues. The CDR3 region is CASSPPAGGTEAFF. The CDR3, as DNA: TGTGCCAGCTCACCACCAGCAGGAGGCACTGAAGCTTTCTTT.

CDR3 nucleotides: TGCGCCAGCAGTGAGAATGTGCGGGGGGGCGGAGATACGCAGTATTTT. Translation gives CASSENVRGGGDTQYF. The V gene is TRBV10-2, the J gene TRBJ2-3, with TRBD2 matching over 9 bases. Per germline, CDR1 WSHSY and CDR2 SAAADI. The CDR3 has 16 residues. V lost 2 bases to trimming and J lost 5 bases; unmatched junction nucleotides: 8.

This clonotype showed up just a few times. This chain joins TRBV7-9 and TRBJ2-7; D gene uncertain. CDR1 and CDR2 (germline): SEHNR, FQNEAQ (reference sequence). There are 12 residues in the CDR3. CDR3 region: CAVGPVSYEQYF. The CDR3 DNA reads as TGTGCGGTGGGTCCGGTCTCCTACGAGCAGTACTTC.

The gene calls are TRBV4-1 and TRBJ2-1; 13 bases line up with TRBD2. Germline V gene lookup returns CDR1 MGHRA and CDR2 YSYEKL. Trimming at V came to 7 bases and at J to 7 bases, leaving 10 bases not matched to a gene. The CDR3 loop spans 16 amino acids. CDR3 coding DNA: TGCGCCAGCATCCCAAGACAACTAGCGGGGGGGAATGAGCAGTTCTTC. Protein sequence: CASIPRQLAGGNEQFF.

This clonotype has ten or more counts. The J gene is TRBJ2-1, the V gene TRBV7-2; D remains unclear. This CDR3 spans 15 amino acids. V was pared by 2 bases and J by 5 bases, with 13 bases between. Germline values: CDR1 SGHTA, CDR2 FQGNSA. CDR3 loop: CASSLQRVLHNEQFF. DNA for the CDR3: TGTGCCAGCAGCTTACAAAGGGTCCTTCACAATGAGCAGTTCTTC. The full variable domain, with the rest looked up from reference TRBV7-2 and TRBJ2-1, is GAGVSQSPSNKVTEKGKDVELRCDPISGHTALYWYRQSLGQGLEFLIYFQGNSAPDKSGLPSDRFSAERTGGSVSTLTIQRTQQEDSAVYLCASSLQRVLHNEQFFGPGTRLTVL.

This clonotype occurred a few times. The chain has TRBV7-6 and TRBJ1-2, with 10 bases aligning to TRBD1. The CDR3 runs to 14 residues. Per the germline V gene, CDR1 is SGHVS and CDR2 is FNYEAQ. Unmatched junction bases numbered 8, after V lost 5 bases and J lost 8 bases. CDR3 sequence reads: CASSPTGGAGGYTF. The CDR3 DNA reads as TGTGCCAGCAGCCCGACAGGGGGCGCGGGGGGCTACACCTTC.

The sample holds a few counts of this clonotype. V and J are TRBV20-1 and TRBJ2-4; a possible D gene is TRBD1 (5 bases). The CDR3 contains 14 residues. CDR1 is DFQATT, CDR2 SNEGSKA, per germline (reference sequence). V was trimmed by 6 bases and J by 0 bases, leaving 12 bases between them. The CDR3 spells CSAPPRVAKNIQYF. The DNA of the CDR3 is TGCAGTGCCCCCCCCAGGGTAGCCAAAAACATTCAGTACTTC.

This clonotype was seen ten or more times. The chain joins TRBV7-9 to TRBJ2-7; weak D call: TRBD1 (8 bases). The V gene's germline CDR1 is SEHNR and CDR2 FQNEAQ (reference sequence). V lost 5 bases, J lost 1 base, and 18 bases lay in between. This CDR3 has 16 residues. The DNA of the CDR3 is TGTGCCAGCAGCCCACGGACAGGGAGGGATTCCTACGAGCAGTACTTC. Translating it yields CASSPRTGRDSYEQYF.

This clonotype has a single count. One end of the junction fails to match germline, which may point to a read error. The V call is TRBV6-1, the J call TRBJ1-3, with a possible D match to TRBD1 (5 bases). Germline CDR1 reads MNHNS; CDR2 reads SASEGT. The CDR3 runs 15 residues. CDR3 loop: CSSTKQESSGNTIYF. The CDR3 DNA sequence: TGTTCCAGCACCAAACAGGAGAGCTCTGGAAACACCATATATTTT.

This clonotype was picked up many times. V usage is TRBV7-2 and J usage is TRBJ2-2; D may be TRBD1 or TRBD2 (5 bases each). Germline CDR1 is SGHTA and CDR2 is FQGNSA. V lost 1 base and J lost 6, with 15 bases in between. This CDR3 comprises 16 residues. The CDR3 nucleotides are TGTGCCAGCAGCTTAGACCCCGGGACGCCGCCCGGGGAGCTGTTTTTT. This sequence encodes CASSLDPGTPPGELFF.

This clonotype has more than one count but fewer than ten. The chain recombines TRBV12-3 or TRBV12-4 with TRBJ1-6; the D is unclear. The CDR3 loop spans 16 amino acids. V was shortened by 4 bases and J by 9 bases, with 19 bases between the two germline ends. Written as DNA, the CDR3 is TGTGCCAGCAGTTGGGGAATAGCGGAGATGGGTTCACCCCTCCACTTT. Amino acids: CASSWGIAEMGSPLHF.

This clonotype was counted only a few times. The V call is TRBV5-1, the J call TRBJ1-2; the match to TRBD1 covers 8 bases. J was trimmed by 3 bases and V by 4 bases; bases with no gene match: 8. CDR3 length: 15 amino acids. Germline CDR1 is SGHRS and CDR2 is YFSETQ. CDR3 protein: CASSLRGLVDYGYTF. The CDR3 DNA reads TGCGCCAGCAGCCTCAGGGGGCTGGTGGACTATGGCTACACCTTC.

On this clonotype: A much larger clone differs by one base, so this may be a read error. The chain recombines TRBV7-2 with TRBJ2-3; D gene ambiguous. The assigned J gene may be wrong: the sequence end matches TRBJ1-5 better. Per germline, CDR1 SGHTA and CDR2 FQGNSA. The CDR3 is 16 amino acids. The CDR3 reads CASSLTFQLLTDTQHF. The CDR3 coding sequence is TGTGCCAGCAGCCTGACCTTCCAGCTCCTCACAGATACGCAGCATTTT.

The table lists this clonotype with a few counts. CDR3 in DNA: TGTGCCAGCAGTTGGCCCGGAGGTGAAGCTTTCTTT. Translated: CASSWPGGEAFF. The chain combines TRBV6-5 with TRBJ1-1, with D uncertain. The CDR3 is 12 amino acids. V lost 4 bases to trimming and J lost 7 bases, with 10 bases between them. Germline V gives CDR1 MNHEY, CDR2 SVGAGI.

The chain employs TRBV7-9 and TRBJ2-7, with a weak D call TRBD1 (6 bases). Germline assignment: CDR1 SEHNR and CDR2 FQNEAQ (reference sequence). Trimming stripped 1 base from V and 6 bases from J, with 13 bases between. The CDR3 covers 14 residues. The CDR3 is CASSLVTGWIEQYF. The DNA of the CDR3 is TGTGCCAGCAGCTTAGTAACAGGGTGGATCGAGCAGTACTTC.

The chain joins TRBV5-6 to TRBJ2-1; D is uncertain. The germline gives CDR1 SGHDT, CDR2 YYEEEE. This CDR3 spans 15 amino acids. Trimming removed 1 base at V and 0 bases at J, with 8 bases between. CDR3 DNA sequence: TGTGCCAGCAGCTTGCGCGTGTCCTCCTACAATGAGCAGTTCTTC. Translating gives CASSLRVSSYNEQFF.

This clonotype was picked up a small number of times. The rearrangement joins TRBV12-3 or TRBV12-4 to TRBJ1-4; the D gene is possibly TRBD1 (6 bases). The CDR3 is made up of 15 amino acids. V gave up 5 bases and J gave up 2 bases, with 12 bases separating them. CDR3: CASSHSQGTNEKLFF. The CDR3 coding sequence is TGTGCCAGCAGTCACTCACAGGGCACTAATGAAAAACTGTTTTTT.

V gene TRBV12-3 or TRBV12-4 combines with J gene TRBJ2-7, with 9 bases matching TRBD1. This CDR3 is 16 amino acids long. V dropped 5 bases and J dropped 4; count of bases not matched to a gene: 12. The CDR3 region has the DNA TGTGCCAGCAGTCCACTCGTCGGGACAGGGAGTTACGAGCAGTACTTC. Translating gives CASSPLVGTGSYEQYF.

This chain joins TRBV5-1 and TRBJ1-2; no clear D gene. The ends were cut back, 0 bases at V and 3 bases at J, with 9 bases in the middle. The CDR3 runs 14 residues. Germline V gene data show CDR1 as SGHRS and CDR2 as YFSETQ. The CDR3 sequence: CASSLGAEDYGYTF. CDR3 nucleotide sequence: TGCGCCAGCAGCTTGGGGGCGGAAGACTATGGCTACACCTTC.

This clonotype has ten or more counts. The CDR3 coding sequence is TGTGCCAGCAGTTACGGGCAGGGGGGTCAGCCCCAGCATTTT. Residues: CASSYGQGGQPQHF. The chain employs TRBV6-5 and TRBJ1-5, with 7 bases aligning to TRBD1. V was pared by 2 bases and J by 6 bases, with 4 bases of the junction left unmatched. Germline V gives CDR1 MNHEY, CDR2 SVGAGI. This CDR3 has 14 residues.

As to this clonotype: One junction end disagrees with the germline gene, perhaps due to a read error. The CDR3 coding sequence is TGTGTCAGCAGCTTAGGACAGGGGTTAGGAGGCTACACCTTC. This encodes CVSSLGQGLGGYTF. The chain employs TRBV7-9 and TRBJ1-2; 9 bases line up with TRBD1. This CDR3 is built from 14 residues. Germline V gene lookup returns CDR1 SEHNR and CDR2 FQNEAQ (reference sequence).

CDR3 in DNA: TGTGCCAGCATCGGAAAATACAGGGAATGGTACAATGAGCAGTTCTTC. The encoded protein is CASIGKYREWYNEQFF. J is TRBJ2-1 and V is TRBV28, with a possible D match to TRBD1 (6 bases). The V end lost 7 bases, the J end lost 4 bases, and 20 bases lay between the germline ends. Germline CDR1 and CDR2: MDHEN and SYDVKM. This CDR3 has 16 amino acids.

This clonotype appeared a few times. This chain joins TRBV4-2 and TRBJ2-7; tentatively, D is TRBD2 (5 bases). Trimming shortened V by 1 base and J by 3 bases, and 10 bases separated the two germline ends. The germline V gene has CDR1 LGHNA and CDR2 YNFKEQ. The CDR3 has 14 amino acids. The CDR3 DNA reads as TGTGCCAGCAGCCAAGGGGAGACAAACTACGAGCAGTACTTC. This gives the protein CASSQGETNYEQYF.

The chain joins TRBV29-1 to TRBJ1-1; D possibly corresponds to TRBD1 (5 bases). V was clipped by 4 bases and J by 0 bases, with 12 bases between them. Germline V gives CDR1 SQVTM, CDR2 ANQGSEA. This CDR3 region has 14 residues. In DNA form, the CDR3 reads TGCAGCGTTGTACGGGGGTGGATGAACACTGAAGCTTTCTTT. Its protein product is CSVVRGWMNTEAFF.

This clonotype was recorded many times. The genes are TRBV7-8 and TRBJ1-1, with 8 bases that match TRBD1. Trimming at V came to 1 base and at J to 1 base, leaving 8 bases not matched to a gene. The CDR3 loop spans 17 amino acids. The germline CDR1 and CDR2 sequences are SGHVS and FQNEAQ. The CDR3 spells CASSLGPTGTGNTEAFF. The CDR3 coding sequence is TGTGCCAGCAGCTTAGGCCCCACTGGGACAGGGAACACTGAAGCTTTCTTT.

About this clonotype itself: One base away lies a much larger clone, so this may be a sequencing read error. V is TRBV7-8 and J is TRBJ2-1; TRBD1 matches at 8 bases. CDR1 and CDR2 (germline): SGHVS, FQNEAQ. This CDR3 region has 15 residues. V shed 8 bases and J 9 bases; nucleotides not matched to a gene: 15. This CDR3 reads CASCSRGGGTGEQFF. The DNA of the CDR3 is TGTGCCAGCTGCTCCCGTGGGGGTGGGACAGGTGAGCAGTTCTTC.

With regard to this clonotype: A much larger clone differs by one base, so this may be a read error. The J gene is TRBJ2-2, the V gene TRBV6-5, with TRBD1 matching over 7 bases. The CDR3 covers 20 residues. Losses at the gene ends were 2 bases for V and 6 bases for J; bases not matched to a gene: 21. CDR1 is MNHEY, CDR2 SVGAGI, per germline. CDR3 sequence: CASSYDPGQPHKGNAGELFF. Here the CDR3 DNA reads TGTGCCAGCAGTTACGACCCGGGACAGCCCCACAAGGGAAACGCCGGGGAGCTGTTTTTT.

This chain links TRBV27 with TRBJ2-1, with 8 bases aligning to TRBD2. V shed 7 bases, J shed 8 bases, and the junction held 7 bases outside the gene matches. This CDR3 has 13 amino acids. The V gene's germline CDR1 is MNHEY and CDR2 SMNVEV (reference sequence). CDR3 loop: CASNTGGLDEQFF. CDR3 sequence (DNA): TGTGCCAGCAACACGGGGGGGCTTGATGAGCAGTTCTTC.

The table lists this clonotype with many counts. This chain links TRBV7-9 with TRBJ1-2, with 8 bases fitting TRBD1. The V and J ends lost 5 bases and 0 bases, in that order; junction bases with no gene match: 5. The germline V gene has CDR1 SEHNR and CDR2 FQNEAQ (reference sequence). The CDR3 contains 15 residues. CDR3 sequence reads: CASSLDRGTNYGYTF. The CDR3 DNA is TGTGCCAGCAGCCTAGACAGGGGTACTAACTATGGCTACACCTTC. Variable domain in full (rest from reference TRBV7-9 and TRBJ1-2): DTGVSQNPRHKITKRGQNVTFRCDPISEHNRLYWYRQTLGQGPEFLTYFQNEAQLEKSRLLSDRFSAERPKGSFSTLEIQRTEQGDSAMYLCASSLDRGTNYGYTFGSGTRLTVV.